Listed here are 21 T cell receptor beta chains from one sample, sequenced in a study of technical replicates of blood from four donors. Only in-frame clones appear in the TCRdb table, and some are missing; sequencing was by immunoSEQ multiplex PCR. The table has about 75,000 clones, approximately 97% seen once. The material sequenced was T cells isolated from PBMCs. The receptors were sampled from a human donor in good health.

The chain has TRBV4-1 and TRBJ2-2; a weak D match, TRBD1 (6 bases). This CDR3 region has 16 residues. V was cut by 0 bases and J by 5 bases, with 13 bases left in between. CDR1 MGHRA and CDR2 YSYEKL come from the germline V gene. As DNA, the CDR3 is TGCGCCAGCAGCCAAGATGGAGGACAGAGTACCGGGGAGCTGTTTTTT. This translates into CASSQDGGQSTGELFF.

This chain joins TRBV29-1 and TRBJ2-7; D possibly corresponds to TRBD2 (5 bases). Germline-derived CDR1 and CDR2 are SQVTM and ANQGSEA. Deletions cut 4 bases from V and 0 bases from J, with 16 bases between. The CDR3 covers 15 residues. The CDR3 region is CSVVGWESPSYEQYF. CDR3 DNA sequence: TGCAGCGTTGTGGGCTGGGAGAGCCCCTCCTACGAGCAGTACTTC.

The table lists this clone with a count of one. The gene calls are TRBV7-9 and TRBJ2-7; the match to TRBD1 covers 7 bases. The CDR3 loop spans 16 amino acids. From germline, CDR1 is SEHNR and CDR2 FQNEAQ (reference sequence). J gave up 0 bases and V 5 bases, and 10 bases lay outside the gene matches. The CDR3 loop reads CASSGFRGPASYEQYF. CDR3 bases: TGTGCCAGCAGCGGTTTTAGGGGGCCTGCCTCCTACGAGCAGTACTTC.

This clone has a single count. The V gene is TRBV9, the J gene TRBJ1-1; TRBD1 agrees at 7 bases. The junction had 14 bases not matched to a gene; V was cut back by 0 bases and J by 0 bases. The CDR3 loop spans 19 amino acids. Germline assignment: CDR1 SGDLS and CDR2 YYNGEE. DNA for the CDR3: TGTGCCAGCAGCGTAGCCGCAACTGTTGCAGGGGGGATGAACACTGAAGCTTTCTTT. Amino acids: CASSVAATVAGGMNTEAFF. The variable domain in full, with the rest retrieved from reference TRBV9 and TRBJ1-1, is DSGVTQTPKHLITATGQRVTLRCSPRSGDLSVYWYQQSLDQGLQFLIQYYNGEERAKGNILERFSAQQFPDLHSELNLSSLELGDSALYFCASSVAATVAGGMNTEAFFGQGTRLTVV.

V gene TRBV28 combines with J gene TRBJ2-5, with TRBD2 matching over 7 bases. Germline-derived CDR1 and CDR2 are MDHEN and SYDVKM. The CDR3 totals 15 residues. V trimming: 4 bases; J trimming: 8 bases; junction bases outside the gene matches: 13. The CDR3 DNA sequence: TGTGCCAGCAGTTCTTCTAGCGGTTTCATGATTACCCAGTACTTC. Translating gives CASSSSSGFMITQYF.

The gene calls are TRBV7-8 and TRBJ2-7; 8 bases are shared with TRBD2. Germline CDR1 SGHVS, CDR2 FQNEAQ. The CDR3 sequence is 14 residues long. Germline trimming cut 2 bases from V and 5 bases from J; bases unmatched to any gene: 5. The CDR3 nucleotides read TGTGCCAGCAGCTTATATGCGGGGGGCCACGAGCAGTACTTC. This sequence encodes CASSLYAGGHEQYF. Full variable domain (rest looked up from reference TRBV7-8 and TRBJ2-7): GAGVSQSPRYKVAKRGQDVALRCDPISGHVSLFWYQQALGQGPEFLTYFQNEAQLDKSGLPSDRFFAERPEGSVSTLKIQRTQQEDSAVYLCASSLYAGGHEQYFGPGTRLTVT.

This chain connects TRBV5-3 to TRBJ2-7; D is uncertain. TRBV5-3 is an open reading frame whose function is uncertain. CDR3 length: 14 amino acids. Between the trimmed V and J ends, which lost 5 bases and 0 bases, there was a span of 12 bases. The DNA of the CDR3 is TGTGCCAGAAGTGGTGGCCGCAGCTCCTACGAGCAGTACTTC. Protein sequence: CARSGGRSSYEQYF.

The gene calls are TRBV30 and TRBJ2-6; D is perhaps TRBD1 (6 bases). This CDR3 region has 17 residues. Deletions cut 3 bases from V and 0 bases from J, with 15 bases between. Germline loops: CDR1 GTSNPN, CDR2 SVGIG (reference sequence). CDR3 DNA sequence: TGTGCCTGGAGCGGGGCAGGGGCTAGCTCTGGGGCCAACGTCCTGACTTTC. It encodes CAWSGAGASSGANVLTF.

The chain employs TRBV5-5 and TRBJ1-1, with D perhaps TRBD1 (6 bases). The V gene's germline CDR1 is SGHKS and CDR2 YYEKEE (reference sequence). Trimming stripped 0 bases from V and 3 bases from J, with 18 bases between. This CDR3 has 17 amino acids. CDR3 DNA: TGTGCCAGCAGCTTGGCCCCCGTGGGGGCTGATGACACTGAAGCTTTCTTT. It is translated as CASSLAPVGADDTEAFF.

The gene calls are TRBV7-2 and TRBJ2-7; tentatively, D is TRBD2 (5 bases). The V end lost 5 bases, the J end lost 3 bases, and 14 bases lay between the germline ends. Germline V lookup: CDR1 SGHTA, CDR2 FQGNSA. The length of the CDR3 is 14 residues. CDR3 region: CASSLTPEGYEQYF. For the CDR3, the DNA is TGTGCCAGCAGCCTCACACCCGAGGGCTACGAGCAGTACTTC.

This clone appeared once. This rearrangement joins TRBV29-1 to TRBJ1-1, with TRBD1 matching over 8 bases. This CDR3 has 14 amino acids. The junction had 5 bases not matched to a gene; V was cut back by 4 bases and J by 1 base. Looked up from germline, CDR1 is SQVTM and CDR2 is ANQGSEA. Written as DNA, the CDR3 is TGCAGCGTTGCCCCGGGACAGGCGAACACTGAAGCTTTCTTT. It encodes CSVAPGQANTEAFF. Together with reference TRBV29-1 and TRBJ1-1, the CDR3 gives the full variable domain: SAVISQKPSRDICQRGTSLTIQCQVDSQVTMMFWYRQQPGQSLTLIATANQGSEATYESGFVIDKFPISRPNLTFSTLTVSNMSPEDSSIYLCSVAPGQANTEAFFGQGTRLTVV.

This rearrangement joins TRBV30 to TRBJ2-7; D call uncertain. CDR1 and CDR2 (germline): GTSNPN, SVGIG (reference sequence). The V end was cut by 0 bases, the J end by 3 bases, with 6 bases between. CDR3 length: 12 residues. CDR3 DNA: TGTGCCTGGAGTGTACTCCTCTACGAGCAGTACTTC. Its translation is CAWSVLLYEQYF.

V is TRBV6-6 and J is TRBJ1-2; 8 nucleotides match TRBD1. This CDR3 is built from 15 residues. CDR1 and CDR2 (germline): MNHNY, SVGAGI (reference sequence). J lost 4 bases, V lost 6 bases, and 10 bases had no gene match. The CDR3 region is CASRLRAGQGYGYTF. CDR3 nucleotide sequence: TGTGCCAGCAGACTCAGAGCCGGACAGGGCTATGGCTACACCTTC.

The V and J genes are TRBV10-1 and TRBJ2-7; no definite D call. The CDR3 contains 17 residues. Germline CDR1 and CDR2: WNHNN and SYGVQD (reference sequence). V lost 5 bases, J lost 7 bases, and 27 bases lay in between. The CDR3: CASSPNAIGISATEQYF. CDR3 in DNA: TGCGCCAGCAGTCCCAACGCCATCGGTATATCCGCTACGGAGCAGTACTTC.

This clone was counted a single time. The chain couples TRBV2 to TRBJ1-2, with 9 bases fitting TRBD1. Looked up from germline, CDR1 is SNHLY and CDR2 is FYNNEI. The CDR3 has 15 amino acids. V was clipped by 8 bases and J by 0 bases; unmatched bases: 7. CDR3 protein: CASYGQGKSNYGYTF. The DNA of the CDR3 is TGTGCCAGCTATGGACAGGGGAAATCTAACTATGGCTACACCTTC.

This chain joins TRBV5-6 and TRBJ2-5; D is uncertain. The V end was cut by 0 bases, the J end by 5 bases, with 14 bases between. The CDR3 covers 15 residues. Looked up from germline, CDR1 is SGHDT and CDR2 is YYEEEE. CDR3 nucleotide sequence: TGTGCCAGCAGCTTGGGTCGAGGTTGGGTGGAGACCCAGTACTTC. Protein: CASSLGRGWVETQYF. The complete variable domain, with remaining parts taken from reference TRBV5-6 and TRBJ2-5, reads DAGVTQSPTHLIKTRGQQVTLRCSPKSGHDTVSWYQQALGQGPQFIFQYYEEEERQRGNFPDRFSGHQFPNYSSELNVNALLLGDSALYLCASSLGRGWVETQYFGPGTRLLVL.

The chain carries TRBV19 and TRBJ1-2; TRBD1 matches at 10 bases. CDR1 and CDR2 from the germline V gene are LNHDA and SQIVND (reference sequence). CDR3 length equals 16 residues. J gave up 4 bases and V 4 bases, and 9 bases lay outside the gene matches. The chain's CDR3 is CASSTNRQGASYGYTF. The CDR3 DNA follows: TGTGCCAGTAGTACTAACAGACAGGGGGCTTCCTATGGCTACACCTTC. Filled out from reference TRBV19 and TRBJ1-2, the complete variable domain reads DGGITQSPKYLFRKEGQNVTLSCEQNLNHDAMYWYRQDPGQGLRLIYYSQIVNDFQKGDIAEGYSVSREKKESFPLTVTSAQKNPTAFYLCASSTNRQGASYGYTFGSGTRLTVV.

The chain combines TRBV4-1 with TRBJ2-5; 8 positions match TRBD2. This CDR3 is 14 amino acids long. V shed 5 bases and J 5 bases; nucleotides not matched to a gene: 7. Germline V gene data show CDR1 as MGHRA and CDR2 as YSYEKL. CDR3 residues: CASSSQGLEETQYF. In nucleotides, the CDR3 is TGCGCCAGCAGCTCCCAGGGACTAGAGGAGACCCAGTACTTC.

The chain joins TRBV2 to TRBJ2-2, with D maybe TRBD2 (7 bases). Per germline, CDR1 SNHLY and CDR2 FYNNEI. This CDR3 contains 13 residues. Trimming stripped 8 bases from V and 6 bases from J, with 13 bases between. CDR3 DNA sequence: TGTGCCAGCCTTCCGGGGGGCGCCGGGGAGCTGTTTTTT. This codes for CASLPGGAGELFF. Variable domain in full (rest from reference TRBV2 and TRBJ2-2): EPEVTQTPSHQVTQMGQEVILRCVPISNHLYFYWYRQILGQKVEFLVSFYNNEISEKSEIFDDQFSVERPDGSNFTLKIRSTKLEDSAMYFCASLPGGAGELFFGEGSRLTVL.

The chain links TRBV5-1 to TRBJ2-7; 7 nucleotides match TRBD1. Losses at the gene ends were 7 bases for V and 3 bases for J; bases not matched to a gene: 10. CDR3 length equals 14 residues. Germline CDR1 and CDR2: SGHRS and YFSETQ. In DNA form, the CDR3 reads TGCGCCAGCGGAGAGGGGGCAGGGGTCTACGAGCAGTACTTC. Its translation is CASGEGAGVYEQYF. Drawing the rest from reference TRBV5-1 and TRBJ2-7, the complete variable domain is KAGVTQTPRYLIKTRGQQVTLSCSPISGHRSVSWYQQTPGQGLQFLFEYFSETQRNKGNFPGRFSGRQFSNSRSEMNVSTLELGDSALYLCASGEGAGVYEQYFGPGTRLTVT.

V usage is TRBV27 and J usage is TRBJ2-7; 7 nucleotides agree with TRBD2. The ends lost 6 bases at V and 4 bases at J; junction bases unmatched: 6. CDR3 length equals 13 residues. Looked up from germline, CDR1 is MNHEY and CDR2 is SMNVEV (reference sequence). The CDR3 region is CASRDRGGYEQYF. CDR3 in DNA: TGTGCCAGCAGAGACCGGGGAGGGTACGAGCAGTACTTC.